The subject of this entry is one TCR beta chain. Its antigen remains unknown. This sample is drawn from a study of cytomegalovirus exposure and HLA in healthy donors. Study-wide context: Caucasian-associated ancestry cluster membership applied to about four fifths of several hundred genotyped donors.

The PCR made use of 60 Vbeta and 13 Jbeta primers. Generated by immunoSEQ multiplex PCR, the TCRdb table keeps only in-frame clones and is missing some. The data contain some 130,000 clones, less than 80% of them singletons. Study-level findings and limits: The listing of roughly 160 TCR beta chains classed them as cytomegalovirus-associated. Some V segments could not be told apart, so they were left out, TRBV6-2 and TRBV6-3 among them.

The germline CDR1 and CDR2 sequences are MNHNY and SVGAGI (reference sequence). The J segment lost 6 bases and the V segment lost 6 bases, leaving 9 bases of the junction unmatched. This CDR3 is 14 amino acids long. The sequence was collected from a man in his forties or fifties in good health and CMV-seropositive. This chain uses TRBV6-6 with TRBJ2-7, with 9 bases matching TRBD1. The material sequenced was PBMCs. CDR3 region: CASRLPGQGFEQYF. Written as DNA, the CDR3 is TGTGCCAGCAGGTTACCGGGACAGGGTTTCGAGCAGTACTTC.